This TCR beta chain is from a study of identical twins. CDR1 and CDR2 from the germline V gene are SGHTA and FQGNSA. The CDR3 totals 15 residues. V was pared by 2 bases and J by 1 base, with 9 bases between. Turning to this clonotype: Its specificity is unknown.

Broader study findings: The analysis was cross-sectional rather than longitudinal within donors. The models gave estimates that fell short of the out-of-frame TCR alpha sharing seen in monozygotic twins. Abundant cord blood beta clonotypes carried fewer insertions; memory repertoires showed none.

One entry per CDR3 protein results from TCRdb running MiXCR on the 5' RACE reads. The repertoire consists of more than 1.5 million distinct CDR3 sequences, with about 31% occurring once and the leading ten covering roughly 0.3%. This chain links TRBV7-2 with TRBJ1-3; unclear D gene. This clonotype was obtained from a newborn girl in good health. The sequencing sample was made of cord blood. CDR3 nucleotide sequence: TGTGCCAGCAGCTTATTGAGCGGGTCTGGAAACACCATATATTTT. Its protein is CASSLLSGSGNTIYF.